This T cell receptor beta chain appears in the sequencing data of a study of blood T cell repertoires in COVID-19. Overall study: Samples taken during acute and convalescent COVID-19 were collected in the United States, Italy and Spain. T cells, B-cell-depleted T cells, or PBMCs provided the cDNA or gDNA that served as material.

Germline V lookup: CDR1 LNHDA, CDR2 SQIVND (reference sequence). This CDR3 is built from 15 residues. J lost 9 bases, V lost 7 bases, and 8 bases had no gene match. In the authors' methods: Reference gene primer amplification gave estimated nucleated cell counts. Assay: immunoSEQ multiplex PCR; the TCRdb copy retains only in-frame clones and omits some. V and J calls plus clone size are reproduced from that table; the DNA served to infer D and trimming. Among around 200,000 clones listed, around 85% were seen once. The sequenced sample consisted of peripheral blood. The chain combines TRBV19 with TRBJ2-1, with 14 bases fitting TRBD2. The receptor was derived from a man aged 25 to 40 with acute or convalescent COVID-19. The CDR3 nucleotides read TGTGCCAGTATCCCGACTAGCGGGGGGGCCGCTGAGCAGTTCTTC. It codes for CASIPTSGGAAEQFF.